The 18 T cell receptor beta chains reported below all come from one sample, sequenced in a study of blood T cell repertoires in COVID-19. TCRdb's copy holds only in-frame clones and misses some; the assay was immunoSEQ multiplex PCR. Of some 350,000 clones listed, around 91% were seen once; the top ten hold about 3.5%. The sample was peripheral blood. These TCRs come from a woman under 30 who had recovered from COVID-19.

J is TRBJ2-1 and V is TRBV3-1 (or the pseudogene TRBV3-2); unclear D gene. Germline V CDR1 and CDR2: LGHDT, YNNKEL (reference sequence). This CDR3 contains 16 residues. V was shortened by 4 bases and J by 0 bases, with 13 bases between the two germline ends. The CDR3 region has the DNA TGTGCCAGCAGCCCCCCAGAGTGGAGCTCCTACAATGAGCAGTTCTTC. Amino acid sequence: CASSPPEWSSYNEQFF.

The chain recombines TRBV11-3 with TRBJ2-5; a possible D gene is TRBD2 (5 bases). This CDR3 has 13 amino acids. Trimming shortened V by 6 bases and J by 2 bases, and 10 bases separated the two germline ends. Germline V gives CDR1 SGHNT, CDR2 YENEEA. The CDR3 region is CASSRTEQETQYF. The DNA of the CDR3 is TGTGCCAGCAGTCGGACTGAACAAGAGACCCAGTACTTC.

V and J are TRBV10-2 and TRBJ2-2, with a possible D match to TRBD2 (5 bases). The CDR3 consists of 14 residues. V lost 7 bases and J 6 bases, leaving 15 bases between the germline ends. CDR1 is WSHSY and CDR2 is SAAADI in the germline V gene. The CDR3 bases are TGCGCCAGCAAAAGGGAGCCATCGGCCGGGGAGCTGTTTTTT. Its translation is CASKREPSAGELFF.

The gene calls are TRBV5-6 and TRBJ2-1, with D possibly being TRBD1 (6 bases). The CDR3 extends over 16 amino acids. The germline gives CDR1 SGHDT, CDR2 YYEEEE. V was pared by 2 bases and J by 8 bases, with 20 bases between. The CDR3 loop is CASSLTGLGKGDEQFF. As DNA, the CDR3 is TGTGCCAGCAGCTTAACGGGCCTAGGCAAGGGGGATGAGCAGTTCTTC.

This CDR3 is CASSLARGSTEAFF. The CDR3 bases are TGTGCCAGCAGCTTAGCGCGGGGATCCACTGAAGCTTTCTTT. The V gene is TRBV7-9, the J gene TRBJ1-1; D gene unclear. The germline V gene encodes CDR1 SEHNR and CDR2 FQNEAQ (reference sequence). Trimming pared 0 bases from V and 4 bases from J, leaving 9 bases between. The CDR3 is made up of 14 amino acids.

This clone was seen a few times. The chain couples TRBV19 to TRBJ2-3, with 7 bases lining up with TRBD2. V lost 4 bases and J lost 0; bases outside the gene matches: 1. The CDR3 contains 14 residues. The germline V gene encodes CDR1 LNHDA and CDR2 SQIVND (reference sequence). CDR3 nucleotide sequence: TGTGCCAGTAGTAATAGCGGGAGCACAGATACGCAGTATTTT. Amino acid sequence: CASSNSGSTDTQYF.

This chain joins TRBV12-5 and TRBJ2-2; D not resolved. CDR1 LGHNT and CDR2 FRNRAP come from the germline V gene. Trimming shortened V by 7 bases and J by 5 bases, and 5 bases separated the two germline ends. The CDR3 is 11 amino acids. CDR3 region: CASAKTGELFF. CDR3 nucleotides: TGTGCTAGTGCCAAAACCGGGGAGCTGTTTTTT. Full variable domain (missing parts from reference TRBV12-5 and TRBJ2-2): DARVTQTPRHKVTEMGQEVTMRCQPILGHNTVFWYRQTMMQGLELLAYFRNRAPLDDSGMPKDRFSAEMPDATLATLKIQPSEPRDSAVYFCASAKTGELFFGEGSRLTVL.

The V and J genes are TRBV28 and TRBJ1-1; D is ambiguous. V shed 10 bases and J shed 8 bases, with 14 bases lying between them. The CDR3 covers 11 residues. The germline CDR1 and CDR2 sequences are MDHEN and SYDVKM. The CDR3: CATQSYSEAFF. The DNA for the CDR3 is TGTGCCACCCAGTCTTACAGCGAAGCTTTCTTT.

The gene calls are TRBV4-3 and TRBJ2-1; TRBD1 aligns across 10 bases. This CDR3 has 16 residues. Germline V gene sequence: CDR1 LGHNA, CDR2 YSLEER. With 1 base clipped from V and 8 bases from J, the junction kept 8 bases outside the gene matches. The CDR3 sequence is CASSQGQGALRDEQFF. CDR3 sequence (DNA): TGCGCCAGCAGCCAAGGACAGGGGGCCCTCAGGGATGAGCAGTTCTTC.

The chain uses TRBV27 and TRBJ2-1; 9 positions agree with TRBD1. V trimming: 4 bases; J trimming: 1 base; junction bases outside the gene matches: 5. The length of the CDR3 is 16 residues. Germline loops: CDR1 MNHEY, CDR2 SMNVEV (reference sequence). CDR3 residues: CASSSLQGASYNEQFF. The CDR3 DNA reads TGTGCCAGCAGTTCCTTACAGGGGGCGTCCTACAATGAGCAGTTCTTC.

In its sample, this clone was seen once. CDR3: CASSPTDRDRFGNQPQHF. CDR3 sequence (DNA): TGTGCCAGTAGTCCCACAGACAGGGATAGATTTGGGAATCAGCCCCAGCATTTT. The genes are TRBV19 and TRBJ1-5, with TRBD1 matching over 7 bases. The V gene's germline CDR1 is LNHDA and CDR2 SQIVND (reference sequence). This CDR3 is 18 amino acids long. The V and J ends lost 5 bases and 4 bases, in that order; junction bases with no gene match: 17.

This rearrangement joins TRBV6-5 to TRBJ1-6; TRBD1 agrees at 10 bases. Trimming cost V 4 bases and J 7 bases; bases outside gene matches: 7. CDR1 MNHEY and CDR2 SVGAGI come from the germline V gene. The CDR3 runs to 16 residues. CDR3 protein: CASSLLRDRGNSPLHF. CDR3 DNA: TGTGCCAGCAGTTTACTCCGGGACAGGGGCAATTCACCCCTCCACTTT.

The chain employs TRBV19 and TRBJ2-5; possible D gene TRBD1, 5 bases. CDR1 LNHDA and CDR2 SQIVND come from the germline V gene (reference sequence). V was cut by 6 bases and J by 2 bases, with 10 bases left in between. The CDR3 consists of 13 residues. The CDR3 DNA sequence: TGTGCCAGTAGGTCCAGGGAACAAGAGACCCAGTACTTC. It specifies CASRSREQETQYF.

The chain employs TRBV6-2 or TRBV6-3 and TRBJ2-3, with D possibly being TRBD2 (5 bases). V dropped 2 bases and J dropped 8 bases, with 11 bases sitting between them. The CDR3 totals 13 residues. Germline V gives CDR1 MNHEY, CDR2 SVGEGT. The CDR3 here is CASSYAGIPTQYF. The CDR3 DNA reads TGTGCCAGCAGTTACGCCGGGATCCCTACGCAGTATTTT.

This clone appeared a single time. V is TRBV30 and J is TRBJ1-1; unclear D gene. V lost 2 bases and J 4 bases, leaving 5 bases between the germline ends. This CDR3 has 11 amino acids. Germline CDR1 and CDR2: GTSNPN and SVGIG (reference sequence). CDR3 nucleotides: TGTGCCTGGAGTCAGCGCACTGAAGCTTTCTTT. Translating gives CAWSQRTEAFF.

V and J are TRBV28 and TRBJ1-5; unclear D gene. CDR3 length equals 13 residues. The germline gives CDR1 MDHEN, CDR2 SYDVKM. V was shortened by 6 bases and J by 5 bases, with 11 bases between the two germline ends. CDR3 sequence (DNA): TGTGCCAGCAGCCGAGGGAGATATCAGCCCCAGCATTTT. Its translation is CASSRGRYQPQHF.

This clone was seen just once. The chain combines TRBV3-1 (or the pseudogene TRBV3-2) with TRBJ1-2; D is ambiguous. This CDR3 is built from 14 residues. CDR1 is LGHDT, CDR2 YNNKEL, per germline (reference sequence). The V and J ends lost 1 base and 0 bases respectively, with 6 bases between them. The DNA for the CDR3 is TGTGCCAGCAGCCAAGGAGGGACTAACTATGGCTACACCTTC. Its protein is CASSQGGTNYGYTF.

CDR3 loop: CASSSVRQGNLIKPNTGELFF. The CDR3 nucleotides read TGTGCCAGCAGTAGCGTTCGACAGGGCAATCTCATCAAACCGAACACCGGGGAGCTGTTTTTT. V gene TRBV2 combines with J gene TRBJ2-2; 7 nucleotides align to TRBD1. This CDR3 is built from 21 residues. CDR1 is SNHLY and CDR2 is FYNNEI in the germline V gene. J was trimmed by 0 bases and V by 5 bases; bases with no gene match: 21.